The 14 T cell receptor beta chains in this list originate from one sample, sequenced in a study of blood T cell repertoires in COVID-19. TCRdb's copy holds only in-frame clones and misses some; the assay was immunoSEQ multiplex PCR. Of about 170,000 clones listed, 70% to 90% are singletons. The sample was peripheral blood. These TCRs come from a man between 40 and 49 years old who had recovered from COVID-19.

Only a few counts were recorded for this clone. This chain links TRBV24-1 with TRBJ2-2; perhaps TRBD2 as D (5 bases). Per germline, CDR1 KGHDR and CDR2 SFDVKD. V lost 9 bases and J lost 0, with 7 bases in between. The CDR3 is made up of 13 amino acids. The CDR3, as DNA: TGTGCCACCGCGAGGGCGAACACCGGGGAGCTGTTTTTT. It encodes CATARANTGELFF.

The chain has TRBV11-3 and TRBJ2-1, with 11 bases fitting TRBD1. The junction had 5 bases not matched to a gene; V was cut back by 1 base and J by 9 bases. The V gene's germline CDR1 is SGHNT and CDR2 YENEEA. The CDR3 is 15 amino acids. The CDR3 sequence is CASSLVRTGGREQFF. CDR3 DNA sequence: TGTGCCAGCAGCTTAGTTCGGACAGGGGGCCGTGAGCAGTTCTTC. The whole variable domain, filled in from reference TRBV11-3 and TRBJ2-1, reads EAGVVQSPRYKIIEKKQPVAFWCNPISGHNTLYWYLQNLGQGPELLIRYENEEAVDDSQLPKDRFSAERLKGVDSTLKIQPAELGDSAVYLCASSLVRTGGREQFFGPGTRLTVL.

The V call is TRBV5-1, the J call TRBJ2-5; 7 bases line up with TRBD2. Unmatched junction bases numbered 3, after V lost 0 bases and J lost 1 base. Germline V gene sequence: CDR1 SGHRS, CDR2 YFSETQ. CDR3 size: 15 residues. The CDR3 is CASSLGGGSQETQYF. The CDR3 region has the DNA TGCGCCAGCAGCTTGGGCGGCGGGAGCCAAGAGACCCAGTACTTC.

Concerning this clone: One junction end disagrees with the germline gene, perhaps due to a read error. The chain joins TRBV4-1 to TRBJ2-3, with 14 nucleotides matching TRBD2. The CDR3 consists of 18 residues. The germline V gene has CDR1 MGHRA and CDR2 YSYEKL. CDR3 bases: TGCGCCAGCAGCAAAGAATTTGGGACTAGCGGGAGTCTGGATACGCAGTATTTT. This encodes CASSKEFGTSGSLDTQYF.

This chain uses TRBV9 with TRBJ2-1; 8 bases are shared with TRBD1. The V segment lost 3 bases and the J segment 7 bases; nucleotides outside the gene matches: 9. Germline V lookup: CDR1 SGDLS, CDR2 YYNGEE. The CDR3 runs to 15 residues. CDR3 nucleotide sequence: TGTGCCAGCAGCGGAGACGGGGACAGGACAAATGAGCAGTTCTTC. It translates to CASSGDGDRTNEQFF.

This clone was seen just once. The chain couples TRBV28 to TRBJ2-3, with 11 bases that match TRBD1. The CDR3 contains 13 residues. From germline, CDR1 is MDHEN and CDR2 SYDVKM. The J segment lost 9 bases and the V segment lost 5 bases, leaving 4 bases of the junction unmatched. The CDR3 DNA follows: TGTGCCAGCAGTGTAGGACAGGGGGCCACGCAGTATTTT. It is translated as CASSVGQGATQYF. Looking up the rest from reference TRBV28 and TRBJ2-3 gives the full variable domain: DVKVTQSSRYLVKRTGEKVFLECVQDMDHENMFWYRQDPGLGLRLIYFSYDVKMKEKGDIPEGYSVSREKKERFSLILESASTNQTSMYLCASSVGQGATQYFGPGTRLTVL.

This clone has more than one count but fewer than ten. The chain joins TRBV5-1 to TRBJ2-5; TRBD2 agrees at 12 bases. CDR3 length: 15 residues. Trimming removed 4 bases from V and 2 bases from J; junction bases left unmatched: 3. Germline loops: CDR1 SGHRS, CDR2 YFSETQ. This CDR3 is CASSRTSGTQETQYF. For the CDR3, the DNA is TGCGCCAGCAGCCGGACTAGCGGGACTCAAGAGACCCAGTACTTC.

V is TRBV9 and J is TRBJ2-1; 9 positions agree with TRBD2. The CDR3 is 18 residues long. V gave up 4 bases and J gave up 0 bases; unmatched junction bases: 11. The germline gives CDR1 SGDLS, CDR2 YYNGEE. The CDR3 DNA is TGTGCCAGCAGCCCCCGCGGTAGCGGGGGCAGCTCCTACAATGAGCAGTTCTTC. As protein: CASSPRGSGGSSYNEQFF.

V usage is TRBV5-4 and J usage is TRBJ2-5, with D hard to call. The CDR3 has 14 amino acids. Trimming cost V 4 bases and J 5 bases, with 15 bases left between them. The germline V gene encodes CDR1 SGHNT and CDR2 YYREEE (reference sequence). The CDR3 nucleotides are TGTGCCAGCAGCCCCCCGTTCGGTTCTGAGACCCAGTACTTC. Its translation is CASSPPFGSETQYF.

This clone qualifies as medium-sized. This chain connects TRBV6-2 or TRBV6-3 to TRBJ1-4; TRBD1 matches 8 bases. The germline V gene has CDR1 MNHEY and CDR2 SVGEGT. This CDR3 spans 15 amino acids. V gave up 4 bases and J gave up 5 bases; unmatched junction bases: 6. CDR3 bases: TGTGCCAGCAGTTCTCAGGGGGCTCGAAATGAAAAACTGTTTTTT. Translation: CASSSQGARNEKLFF.

The rearrangement uses TRBV29-1 and TRBJ2-7; 8 bases map to TRBD2. The CDR3 contains 12 residues. V was clipped by 7 bases and J by 5 bases; unmatched bases: 7. The germline gives CDR1 SQVTM, CDR2 ANQGSEA. CDR3 coding DNA: TGCAGCGCCGGGACGGGAGGGAACGAGCAGTACTTC. Its translation: CSAGTGGNEQYF.

V gene TRBV11-3 combines with J gene TRBJ1-2; no clear D gene. The germline V gene encodes CDR1 SGHNT and CDR2 YENEEA. The CDR3 contains 15 residues. The V and J ends lost 5 bases and 5 bases respectively, with 18 bases between them. The CDR3 reads CASSPREGGWYGYTF. As DNA, the CDR3 is TGTGCCAGCAGCCCCCGGGAGGGCGGATGGTATGGCTACACCTTC.

The J gene is TRBJ2-3, the V gene TRBV5-1; 7 bases are shared with TRBD2. CDR1 and CDR2 from the germline V gene are SGHRS and YFSETQ. V lost 3 bases to trimming and J lost 6 bases; unmatched junction nucleotides: 4. This CDR3 spans 13 amino acids. CDR3 DNA: TGCGCCAGCAGCTGGCGACTAGCCGATACGCAGTATTTT. It is translated as CASSWRLADTQYF.

This rearrangement joins TRBV18 to TRBJ2-3, with 9 bases matching TRBD1. Germline assignment: CDR1 KGHSH and CDR2 LQKENI. The CDR3 is made up of 17 amino acids. Trimming cost V 3 bases and J 5 bases; bases outside gene matches: 12. The DNA of the CDR3 is TGTGCCAGCTCACCGGCCTCGGGACAGGGATTAGGAGATACGCAGTATTTT. Translation: CASSPASGQGLGDTQYF.